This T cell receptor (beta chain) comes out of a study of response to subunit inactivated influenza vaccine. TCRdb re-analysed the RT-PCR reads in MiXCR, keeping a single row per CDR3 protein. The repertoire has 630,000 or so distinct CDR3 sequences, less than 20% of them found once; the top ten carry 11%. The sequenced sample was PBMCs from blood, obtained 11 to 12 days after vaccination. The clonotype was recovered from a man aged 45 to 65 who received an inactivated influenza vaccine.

The CDR3 spells CASSRGLAYNEQFF. The DNA of the CDR3 is TGTGCCAGTAGTAGAGGGCTGGCCTACAATGAGCAGTTCTTC. V usage is TRBV19 and J usage is TRBJ2-1, with D possibly being TRBD2 (5 bases). From germline, CDR1 is LNHDA and CDR2 SQIVND (reference sequence). The CDR3 is 14 amino acids. With 4 bases removed from V and 2 bases from J, the gap between germline ends came to 9 bases. Using reference TRBV19 and TRBJ2-1 for the parts outside the CDR3, the full variable domain is DGGITQSPKYLFRKEGQNVTLSCEQNLNHDAMYWYRQDPGQGLRLIYYSQIVNDFQKGDIAEGYSVSREKKESFPLTVTSAQKNPTAFYLCASSRGLAYNEQFFGPGTRLTVL.